This paragraph reports one T cell receptor beta chain. This table comes from immunoSEQ multiplex PCR, and its TCRdb copy is limited to in-frame clones, with some not included. The sample consists of over 200,000 clones, roughly four fifths of them appearing once. This entry comes from a study of blood T cell repertoires in COVID-19. Study summary: Donors in the United States, Italy and Spain gave samples during acute or convalescent COVID-19.

The germline gives CDR1 SGHTA, CDR2 FQGTGA. The CDR3 is made up of 14 amino acids. V was shortened by 2 bases and J by 4 bases, with 9 bases between the two germline ends. What was sequenced was peripheral blood. V gene TRBV7-3 combines with J gene TRBJ1-5; D gene uncertain. The clonotype originates from a woman aged 40 to 49 with active or convalescent COVID-19. CDR3: CASSLGQLNQPQHF. CDR3 nucleotide sequence: TGTGCCAGCAGCTTAGGGCAGCTTAATCAGCCCCAGCATTTT.